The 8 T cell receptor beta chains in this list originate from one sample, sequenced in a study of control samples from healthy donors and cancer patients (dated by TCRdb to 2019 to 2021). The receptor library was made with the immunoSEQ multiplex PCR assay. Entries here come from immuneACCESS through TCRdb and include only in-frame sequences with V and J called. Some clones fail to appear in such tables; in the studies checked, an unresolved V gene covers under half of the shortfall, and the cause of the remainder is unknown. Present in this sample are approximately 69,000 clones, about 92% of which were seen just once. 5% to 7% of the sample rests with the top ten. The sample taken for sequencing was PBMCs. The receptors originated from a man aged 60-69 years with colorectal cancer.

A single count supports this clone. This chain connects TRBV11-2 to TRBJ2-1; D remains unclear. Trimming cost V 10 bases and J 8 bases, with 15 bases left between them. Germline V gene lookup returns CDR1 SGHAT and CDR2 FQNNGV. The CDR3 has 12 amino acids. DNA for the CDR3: TGTGCCACCGCGCCAGCAGGAGATGAGCAGTTCTTC. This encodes CATAPAGDEQFF.

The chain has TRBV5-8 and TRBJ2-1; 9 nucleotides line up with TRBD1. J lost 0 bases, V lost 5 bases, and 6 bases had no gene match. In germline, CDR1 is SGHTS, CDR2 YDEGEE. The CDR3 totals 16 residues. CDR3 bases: TGTGCCAGCAGTTCCGGGACAGGGAGCTCCTACAATGAGCAGTTCTTC. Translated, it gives CASSSGTGSSYNEQFF.

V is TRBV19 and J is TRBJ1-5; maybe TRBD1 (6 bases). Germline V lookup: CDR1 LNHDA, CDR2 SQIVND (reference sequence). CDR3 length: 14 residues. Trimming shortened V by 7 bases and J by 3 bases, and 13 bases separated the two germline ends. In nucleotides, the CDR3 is TGTGCCAGTAATCGAGGGGGGGTCAATCAGCCCCAGCATTTT. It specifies CASNRGGVNQPQHF.

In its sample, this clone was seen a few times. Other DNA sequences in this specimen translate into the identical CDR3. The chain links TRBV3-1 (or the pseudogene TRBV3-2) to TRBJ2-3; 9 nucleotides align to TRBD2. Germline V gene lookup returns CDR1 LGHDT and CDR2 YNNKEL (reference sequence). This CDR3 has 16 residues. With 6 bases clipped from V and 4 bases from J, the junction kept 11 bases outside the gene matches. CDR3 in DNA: TGTGCCAGCAGTCGCTCGGGGCGGGGGGGCCCAGATACGCAGTATTTT. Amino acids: CASSRSGRGGPDTQYF.

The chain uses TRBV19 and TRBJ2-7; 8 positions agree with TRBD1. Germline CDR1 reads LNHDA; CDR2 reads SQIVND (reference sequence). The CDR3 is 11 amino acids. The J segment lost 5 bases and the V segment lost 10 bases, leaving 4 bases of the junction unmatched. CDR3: CATTDRDEQYF. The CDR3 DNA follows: TGTGCCACTACGGACAGGGACGAGCAGTACTTC.

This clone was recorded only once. The CDR3 loop reads CAWRREGPAYEQYF. The CDR3 DNA follows: TGTGCCTGGAGAAGGGAGGGGCCGGCCTACGAGCAGTACTTC. The rearrangement links TRBV30 to TRBJ2-7; 7 bases agree with TRBD2. The CDR3 covers 14 residues. V trimming: 3 bases; J trimming: 2 bases; junction bases outside the gene matches: 7. The V gene's germline CDR1 is GTSNPN and CDR2 SVGIG (reference sequence).

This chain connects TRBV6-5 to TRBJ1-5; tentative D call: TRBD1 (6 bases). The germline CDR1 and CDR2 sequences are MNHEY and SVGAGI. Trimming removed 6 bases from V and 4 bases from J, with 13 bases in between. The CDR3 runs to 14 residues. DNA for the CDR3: TGTGCCAGCAGGGAGGGGGTATGGAATCAGCCCCAGCATTTT. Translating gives CASREGVWNQPQHF.

This CDR3 is CASSQGGYEQYF. CDR3 sequence (DNA): TGTGCCAGCAGCCAAGGGGGGTACGAGCAGTACTTC. The chain uses TRBV3-1 (or the pseudogene TRBV3-2) and TRBJ2-7; D tentatively reads TRBD1 or TRBD2 (5 bases each). The ends were cut back, 1 base at V and 4 bases at J, with 5 bases in the middle. This CDR3 region has 12 residues. The germline V gene encodes CDR1 LGHDT and CDR2 YNNKEL (reference sequence).